This TCR beta chain was captured by sequencing in a study of T cell responses to AZD1222 COVID-19 vaccine. The V gene's germline CDR1 is KGHSH and CDR2 LQKENI. The ends were cut back, 3 bases at V and 3 bases at J, with 12 bases in the middle. The CDR3 is made up of 14 amino acids. Sequencing was performed with immunoSEQ multiplex PCR; in TCRdb, only in-frame clones are kept and a portion is missing. The sample shows just under 55,000 clones, around 90% of them seen only once. The sample consisted of peripheral blood, taken on day 0 of AZD1222 vaccination. The TCR originated in an adult in good health. This chain joins TRBV18 and TRBJ2-7; D is undetermined. The CDR3 region is CASSPQKEDYEQYF. The DNA of the CDR3 is TGTGCCAGCTCACCCCAAAAGGAAGACTACGAGCAGTACTTC.